This TCR beta chain was found in a study of cytomegalovirus exposure and HLA in healthy donors. With 2 bases removed from V and 5 bases from J, the gap between germline ends came to 9 bases. Germline V gene lookup returns CDR1 MNHEY and CDR2 SMNVEV (reference sequence). CDR3 size: 13 residues. The PCR contained 60 Vbeta and 13 Jbeta primers. The method was immunoSEQ multiplex PCR; TCRdb's version includes in-frame clones alone and lacks a portion of them. This table holds about 130,000 clones. The V and J genes are TRBV27 and TRBJ1-1; TRBD1 might be the D (5 bases). The clonotype comes from a woman aged 55-69 years in good health and CMV-seronegative. Sequenced sample: PBMCs. The CDR3, as DNA: TGTGCCAGCAGTTTAGGGGGGGTTACTGAAGCTTTCTTT. Its translation is CASSLGGVTEAFF.